This note documents a single T cell receptor (beta chain) sequence. Both 60 Vbeta primers and 13 Jbeta primers went into the PCR. TCRdb's copy holds only in-frame clones and misses some; the assay was immunoSEQ multiplex PCR. The sample records approximately 190,000 clones, 87% being singletons. This entry is derived from a study of cytomegalovirus exposure and HLA in healthy donors. V lost 6 bases and J lost 7; bases outside the gene matches: 12. Germline V CDR1 and CDR2: LNHDA, SQIVND (reference sequence). This CDR3 region has 16 residues. The rearrangement joins TRBV19 to TRBJ1-5; 10 positions agree with TRBD1. Sequenced material: PBMCs. The receptor's source is a boy aged 2-15 years in good health and CMV-seronegative. The CDR3 DNA sequence: TGTGCCAGTAGCGATAAGACAGGGGGCGGAGGACAGCCCCAGCATTTT. Its translation: CASSDKTGGGGQPQHF.